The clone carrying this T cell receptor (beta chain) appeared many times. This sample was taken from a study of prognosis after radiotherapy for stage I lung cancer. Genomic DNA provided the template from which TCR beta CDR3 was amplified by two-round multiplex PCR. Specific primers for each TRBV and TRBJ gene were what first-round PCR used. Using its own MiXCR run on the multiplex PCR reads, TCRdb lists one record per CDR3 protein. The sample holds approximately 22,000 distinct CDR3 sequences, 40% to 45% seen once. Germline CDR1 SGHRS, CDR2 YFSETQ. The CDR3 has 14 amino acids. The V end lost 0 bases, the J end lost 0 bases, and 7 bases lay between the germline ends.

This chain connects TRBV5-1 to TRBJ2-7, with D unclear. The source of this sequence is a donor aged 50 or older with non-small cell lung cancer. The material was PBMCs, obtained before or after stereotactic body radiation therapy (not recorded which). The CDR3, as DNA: TGCGCCAGCAGCTTGGGAGGAGTCTCCTACGAGCAGTACTTC. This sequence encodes CASSLGGVSYEQYF.